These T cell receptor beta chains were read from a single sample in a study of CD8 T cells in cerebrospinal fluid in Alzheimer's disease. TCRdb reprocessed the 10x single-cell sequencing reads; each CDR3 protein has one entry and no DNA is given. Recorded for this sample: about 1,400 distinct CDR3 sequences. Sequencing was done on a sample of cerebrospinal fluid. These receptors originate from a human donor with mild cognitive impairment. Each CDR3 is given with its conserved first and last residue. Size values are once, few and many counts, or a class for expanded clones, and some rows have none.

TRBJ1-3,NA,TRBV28,CASSSFVDTIYF
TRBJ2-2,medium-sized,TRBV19,CASSILTGGHRELFF
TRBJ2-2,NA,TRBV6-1,CASRNRAGTWTSGRHTGELFF
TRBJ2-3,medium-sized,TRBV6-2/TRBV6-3,CASSYSDRRFDTQYF
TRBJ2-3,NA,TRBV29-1,CSVESGALTDTQYF
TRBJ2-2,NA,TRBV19,CASGRQDYTGELFF
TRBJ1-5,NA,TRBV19,CASSIDGGDNQPQHF
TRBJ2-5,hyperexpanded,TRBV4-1,CASSQEIGETQYF
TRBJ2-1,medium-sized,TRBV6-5,CASSSPGTSNEQFF
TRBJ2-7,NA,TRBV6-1,CASSEEAGDIKQYF
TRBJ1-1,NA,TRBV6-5,CASSYRQGAGNTEAFF
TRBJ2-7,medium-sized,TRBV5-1,CASGEEISYEQYF
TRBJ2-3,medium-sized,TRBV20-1,CSAFGGASGLFTQYF
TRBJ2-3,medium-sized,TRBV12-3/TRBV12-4,CASRLGRDLYTDTQYF
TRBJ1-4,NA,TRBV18,CASSPLEGAKEKLFF
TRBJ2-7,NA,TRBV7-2,CASSFELPSYEQYF
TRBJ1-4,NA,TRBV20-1,CSAYSRTGGSTNEKLFF
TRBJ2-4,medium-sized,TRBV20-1,CSAPLPATRAKNIQYF
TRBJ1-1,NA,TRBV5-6,CASSPEGGTRRTEAFF
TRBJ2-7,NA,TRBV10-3,CAISELGPAGEQYF
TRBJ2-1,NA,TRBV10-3,CAIRQDGYNEQFF
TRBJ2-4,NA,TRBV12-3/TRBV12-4,CASSFHGQGPNIQYF
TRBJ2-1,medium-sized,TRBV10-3,CAISDRHKESSYNEQFF
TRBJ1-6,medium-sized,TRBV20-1,CSAERQGRNSPLHF
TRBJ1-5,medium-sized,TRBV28,CASSSDRRGQPQHF
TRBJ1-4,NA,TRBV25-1,CASSDRNVGEKLFF
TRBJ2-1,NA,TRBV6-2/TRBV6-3,CASKRRGGAIGYEQFF
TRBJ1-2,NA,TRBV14,CASSPNNRASYGYTF
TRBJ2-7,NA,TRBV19,CASSIETSSYEQYF
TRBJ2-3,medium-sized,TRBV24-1,CATSVGRGLDTDTQYF
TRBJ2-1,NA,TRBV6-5,CASTRGGHGEQFF
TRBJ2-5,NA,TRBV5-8,CASSFAEETQYF